This T cell receptor beta chain was found in a study of molecular identifiers for immune sequencing clone quantification. Study findings and constraints: Clones with over 20 RNA copies captured over 97% of effector molecules but under 1% of naive ones.

TCRdb fed the PCR reads into MiXCR, producing one record per CDR3 protein. The sample lists some 320,000 distinct CDR3 sequences, about 22% occurring once. This CDR3 is 14 amino acids long. CDR1 and CDR2 from the germline V gene are SGHRS and YFSETQ. Trimming stripped 7 bases from V and 3 bases from J, with 17 bases between. Naive CD8 T cells were picked out by sorting for CD8+CD4-CCR7+CD45RA+. Comment on this clonotype: Its target is unknown.

This receptor was obtained from a human donor in good health. Some libraries in this study had Jurkat cell RNA spiked in. The specimen sequenced was naive CD8+ T cells from blood, with Jurkat cell RNA spiked in. Specified subset: FACS-sorted CD8+CD4-CCR7+CD45RA+ naive T cells. The rearrangement joins TRBV5-1 to TRBJ2-7; D might be TRBD1 or TRBD2, each matching 5 bases. The CDR3 region is CASGISGPDYEQYF. The CDR3 coding sequence is TGCGCCAGCGGTATCTCGGGGCCCGACTACGAGCAGTACTTC.